Listed below are T cell receptor beta chains from one sample, sequenced in a study of CD8 T cells in ankylosing spondylitis. TCRdb reprocessed the 5' RACE reads with MiXCR, giving one entry per CDR3 protein. Of roughly 440,000 distinct CDR3 sequences detected, approximately 17% appear once; the ten largest clones hold 0.95% to 1.1%. Sequenced material: blood, either unsorted or a sorted T cell fraction (not recorded which). The receptors stem from a male donor with ankylosing spondylitis. Each CDR3 is given with its conserved first and last residue. Each record gives: CDR3 DNA, CDR3 protein, CDR3 length, D gene, J gene, clone size, V gene. D genes are given only for firm matches. Only some rows state a clone size, as once, few, many or a class for expanded clones.

CDR3nt: TGTGCCAGCAGTGGGCTAGAGACCCAGTACTTC; CDR3aa: CASSGLETQYF; len: 11; d_gene: .; j_gene: TRBJ2-5; abundance: .; v_gene: TRBV2
CDR3nt: TGTGCCAGCACCACACAGGGTTGGGGCTACGAGCAGTACTTC; CDR3aa: CASTTQGWGYEQYF; len: 14; d_gene: .; j_gene: TRBJ2-7; abundance: .; v_gene: TRBV12-3/TRBV12-4
CDR3nt: TGCAGCGTCCCCGGGGGACCCTCCAACTATGGCTACACCTTC; CDR3aa: CSVPGGPSNYGYTF; len: 14; d_gene: .; j_gene: TRBJ1-2; abundance: .; v_gene: TRBV29-1
CDR3nt: TGCGCCAGCAGTCAATTAGGGGGACAGGAAAGGAGCAATGAGCAGTTCTTC; CDR3aa: CASSQLGGQERSNEQFF; len: 17; d_gene: TRBD1; j_gene: TRBJ2-1; abundance: few; v_gene: TRBV23-1
CDR3nt: TGTGCCCGCCAGGGGCACCCTAGCTCCTACAATGAGCAGTTCTTC; CDR3aa: CARQGHPSSYNEQFF; len: 15; d_gene: .; j_gene: TRBJ2-1; abundance: .; v_gene: TRBV30
CDR3nt: TGTGCCAGCAGCTTAGGGGCGGGAGGGGCCGATGAGCAGTTCTTC; CDR3aa: CASSLGAGGADEQFF; len: 15; d_gene: TRBD2; j_gene: TRBJ2-1; abundance: .; v_gene: TRBV7-3
CDR3nt: TGCGCCAGCAGCAGGGCAGGATTAGTTCCGGAGACCCAGTACTTC; CDR3aa: CASSRAGLVPETQYF; len: 15; d_gene: .; j_gene: TRBJ2-5; abundance: many; v_gene: TRBV4-1
CDR3nt: TGTGCCAGCAGTGAAAGCGGGAGTCTTGAGACCCAGTACTTC; CDR3aa: CASSESGSLETQYF; len: 14; d_gene: TRBD2; j_gene: TRBJ2-5; abundance: .; v_gene: TRBV2
CDR3nt: TGCGCCAGCAGCTCCAAATACTCTGGGGCCAACGTCCTGACTTTC; CDR3aa: CASSSKYSGANVLTF; len: 15; d_gene: .; j_gene: TRBJ2-6; abundance: .; v_gene: TRBV5-1
CDR3nt: TGCGCCAGCAGCTTGGAGTATTGGCAGGGAGGTGATACGCAGTATTTT; CDR3aa: CASSLEYWQGGDTQYF; len: 16; d_gene: .; j_gene: TRBJ2-3; abundance: .; v_gene: TRBV5-1
CDR3nt: TGTGCCAGCAGCTTAGTCCCCGTACAGGGGGACTATGGCTACACCTTC; CDR3aa: CASSLVPVQGDYGYTF; len: 16; d_gene: TRBD1; j_gene: TRBJ1-2; abundance: .; v_gene: TRBV7-9
CDR3nt: TGTGCCAGCCCCTTGCATAGCAATCAGCCCCAGCATTTT; CDR3aa: CASPLHSNQPQHF; len: 13; d_gene: .; j_gene: TRBJ1-5; abundance: .; v_gene: TRBV9
CDR3nt: TGCGCCAGCAGCCACGGGACAGGGGGTTTCAATGAGCAGTTCTTC; CDR3aa: CASSHGTGGFNEQFF; len: 15; d_gene: TRBD1; j_gene: TRBJ2-1; abundance: .; v_gene: TRBV5-1
CDR3nt: TGCGCCAGCAGCCAAACGGGACTGTTGAATGAGCAGTTCTTC; CDR3aa: CASSQTGLLNEQFF; len: 14; d_gene: .; j_gene: TRBJ2-1; abundance: few; v_gene: TRBV4-1
CDR3nt: TGTGCCAGCAGCCGATATACAGGGGCTGGAAACACCATATATTTT; CDR3aa: CASSRYTGAGNTIYF; len: 15; d_gene: TRBD1; j_gene: TRBJ1-3; abundance: few; v_gene: TRBV6-1
CDR3nt: TGTGCCAGCAGTCCCGGGACTAGGGCCCCTAACACCGGGGAGCTGTTTTTT; CDR3aa: CASSPGTRAPNTGELFF; len: 17; d_gene: TRBD2; j_gene: TRBJ2-2; abundance: few; v_gene: TRBV12-3/TRBV12-4
CDR3nt: TGTGCCAGCAGCACCTTAGCCAGGTCCTACGAGCAGTACTTC; CDR3aa: CASSTLARSYEQYF; len: 14; d_gene: .; j_gene: TRBJ2-7; abundance: .; v_gene: TRBV21-1
CDR3nt: TGTGCCAGCAGTGAATCCCGGAACTATGGCTACACCTTC; CDR3aa: CASSESRNYGYTF; len: 13; d_gene: .; j_gene: TRBJ1-2; abundance: .; v_gene: TRBV2
CDR3nt: TGCGCCAGCAGCTTGTCACTGCAAGAGACCCAGTACTTC; CDR3aa: CASSLSLQETQYF; len: 13; d_gene: .; j_gene: TRBJ2-5; abundance: many; v_gene: TRBV5-1
CDR3nt: TGTGCCAGCAGTTTTCCGCAGGGGTTAGCTTTCTTT; CDR3aa: CASSFPQGLAFF; len: 12; d_gene: .; j_gene: TRBJ1-1; abundance: many; v_gene: TRBV12-3/TRBV12-4
CDR3nt: TGCGCCAGCAGCTTGGATCACAGGACCTACGAGCAGTACTTC; CDR3aa: CASSLDHRTYEQYF; len: 14; d_gene: .; j_gene: TRBJ2-7; abundance: few; v_gene: TRBV5-1
CDR3nt: TGTGCCAGCAGCTCGGGACTAGCGGGAGAGGTGGGCACAGATACGCAGTATTTT; CDR3aa: CASSSGLAGEVGTDTQYF; len: 18; d_gene: TRBD2; j_gene: TRBJ2-3; abundance: few; v_gene: TRBV7-7
CDR3nt: TGTGCCAGCAGCCCTTGGACAGGGAAAGAGACCCAGTACTTC; CDR3aa: CASSPWTGKETQYF; len: 14; d_gene: TRBD1; j_gene: TRBJ2-5; abundance: .; v_gene: TRBV11-1
CDR3nt: TGTGCCAGCAGCCTCCTAGCGGGGGGAAGGCTGTTTTTT; CDR3aa: CASSLLAGGRLFF; len: 13; d_gene: TRBD2; j_gene: TRBJ2-2; abundance: many; v_gene: TRBV3-1
CDR3nt: TGTGCCAGCAGCCTACGAGACAGGAATTCACCCCTCCACTTT; CDR3aa: CASSLRDRNSPLHF; len: 14; d_gene: .; j_gene: TRBJ1-6; abundance: .; v_gene: TRBV3-1
CDR3nt: TGTGCCAGCTCACCAAAGGGGTTAAGCAATCAGCCCCAGCATTTT; CDR3aa: CASSPKGLSNQPQHF; len: 15; d_gene: .; j_gene: TRBJ1-5; abundance: .; v_gene: TRBV18
CDR3nt: TGTGCCAGCAGCCAAGGGGGACTAGCCTACGAGCAGTACTTC; CDR3aa: CASSQGGLAYEQYF; len: 14; d_gene: TRBD2; j_gene: TRBJ2-7; abundance: few; v_gene: TRBV4-2
CDR3nt: TGCAGTGCTAGAGATTGGAGGCTAGCGGGAGGGGCCTACGAGCAGTACTTC; CDR3aa: CSARDWRLAGGAYEQYF; len: 17; d_gene: TRBD2; j_gene: TRBJ2-7; abundance: .; v_gene: TRBV20-1
CDR3nt: TGTGCCAGCAGCCAAGGGGACAGGCCAAATGAGCAGTTCTTC; CDR3aa: CASSQGDRPNEQFF; len: 14; d_gene: TRBD1; j_gene: TRBJ2-1; abundance: .; v_gene: TRBV3-1
CDR3nt: TGTGCCAGCAGCCCACGACAGGGGGCAGCGCTCGAGCAGTACTTC; CDR3aa: CASSPRQGAALEQYF; len: 15; d_gene: TRBD1; j_gene: TRBJ2-7; abundance: .; v_gene: TRBV7-9
CDR3nt: TGTGCCACCAGCAGAGGAGGGACAATTGGCACTGAAGCTTTCTTT; CDR3aa: CATSRGGTIGTEAFF; len: 15; d_gene: .; j_gene: TRBJ1-1; abundance: few; v_gene: TRBV15
CDR3nt: TGTGCCAGCAGTTTAGCCGGAAGTGGTTCACCCCTCCACTTT; CDR3aa: CASSLAGSGSPLHF; len: 14; d_gene: .; j_gene: TRBJ1-6; abundance: many; v_gene: TRBV12-3/TRBV12-4
CDR3nt: TGCGCCAGCAGCGCGGGACAGAACGGGGAGCTGTTTTTT; CDR3aa: CASSAGQNGELFF; len: 13; d_gene: .; j_gene: TRBJ2-2; abundance: few; v_gene: TRBV5-1
CDR3nt: TGTGCCTGGAGTCCTGGTTCTGGAAACACCATATATTTT; CDR3aa: CAWSPGSGNTIYF; len: 13; d_gene: .; j_gene: TRBJ1-3; abundance: .; v_gene: TRBV30
CDR3nt: TGCAGTGGCCTGACTAGCGGGGGGGCCACCGGGTCCTACAATGAGCAGTTCTTC; CDR3aa: CSGLTSGGATGSYNEQFF; len: 18; d_gene: TRBD2; j_gene: TRBJ2-1; abundance: few; v_gene: TRBV20-1
CDR3nt: TGCAGCGTTCACGGGGGTTCTGGGGAGCTGTTTTTT; CDR3aa: CSVHGGSGELFF; len: 12; d_gene: .; j_gene: TRBJ2-2; abundance: few; v_gene: TRBV29-1
CDR3nt: TGTGCCAGCTCGTGGCTAGCGGGAGGAAGGGCAAGGGGGACCCAGTACTTC; CDR3aa: CASSWLAGGRARGTQYF; len: 17; d_gene: TRBD2; j_gene: TRBJ2-5; abundance: .; v_gene: TRBV28
CDR3nt: TGTGCCAGCAGTGAGACGGTTACCTACGAGCAGTACTTC; CDR3aa: CASSETVTYEQYF; len: 13; d_gene: .; j_gene: TRBJ2-7; abundance: few; v_gene: TRBV7-9
CDR3nt: TGCAGTGCCTGGACCCCAAGGGGGAACATTCAGTACTTC; CDR3aa: CSAWTPRGNIQYF; len: 13; d_gene: .; j_gene: TRBJ2-4; abundance: .; v_gene: TRBV20-1